Presented here are 10 T cell receptor beta chains from one specimen sequenced in a study of cytomegalovirus exposure and HLA in healthy donors (dated by TCRdb to about 2017). Library creation used the immunoSEQ multiplex PCR assay. For the multiplex PCR, a mixture combining 60 forward primers for TCR Vbeta segments and 13 reverse primers for TCR Jbeta segments was used. TCRdb limited this immuneACCESS table to in-frame rearrangements with V and J called. A share of clones is missing; checked studies link under half to unresolved V genes, and the rest is unexplained. This sample holds some 140,000 clones; around 68% were observed only once. In total, the top ten clones hold around 2.3% of the sample. Sequencing was done on a sample of PBMCs. These receptor sequences come from a man aged 25 to 40 in good health and CMV-seronegative.

The chain joins TRBV5-1 to TRBJ2-2; TRBD2 matches 7 bases. V was pared by 1 base and J by 6 bases, with 9 bases of the junction left unmatched. CDR3 length: 16 amino acids. Germline CDR1 is SGHRS and CDR2 is YFSETQ. CDR3 DNA sequence: TGCGCCAGCAGCTTGAACGGGGGGACGGTCTCCGGGGAGCTGTTTTTT. It yields the protein CASSLNGGTVSGELFF.

In its sample, this clone was seen a few times. The rearrangement joins TRBV28 to TRBJ2-7; possibly TRBD2 for D (5 bases). Trimming cost V 7 bases and J 5 bases, with 18 bases left between them. This CDR3 is built from 14 residues. The V gene's germline CDR1 is MDHEN and CDR2 SYDVKM. For the CDR3, the DNA is TGTGCCAGCAACGGGAATTGGCCGGAAAACGAGCAGTACTTC. This sequence encodes CASNGNWPENEQYF.

The CDR3 sequence: CASSEGQGVYEQYF. The CDR3 DNA reads TGTGCCAGCAGCGAAGGACAGGGGGTATACGAGCAGTACTTC. V gene TRBV9 combines with J gene TRBJ2-7; TRBD1 matches at 10 bases. This CDR3 has 14 amino acids. Germline trimming cut 3 bases from V and 4 bases from J; bases unmatched to any gene: 4. CDR1 is SGDLS, CDR2 YYNGEE, per germline.

This sequence joins TRBV5-6 and TRBJ2-1, with 7 bases that match TRBD1. The V gene end was trimmed by 3 bases and the J gene end by 7 bases; junction bases not matched to a gene: 10. The CDR3 spans 15 residues. Germline CDR1 and CDR2: SGHDT and YYEEEE. The CDR3 loop is CASSSQTGFSNEQFF. The CDR3 nucleotides are TGTGCCAGCAGCTCCCAGACAGGGTTTTCGAATGAGCAGTTCTTC.

This chain connects TRBV4-3 to TRBJ1-5; D ambiguous. Germline V gives CDR1 LGHNA, CDR2 YSLEER. V gave up 0 bases and J gave up 3 bases, with 9 bases separating them. The CDR3 totals 15 residues. The CDR3 sequence: CASSQDIAPNQPQHF. CDR3 nucleotides: TGCGCCAGCAGCCAAGATATAGCACCCAATCAGCCCCAGCATTTT.

The chain joins TRBV4-2 to TRBJ2-7, with 8 bases matching TRBD1. Unmatched junction bases numbered 1, after V lost 5 bases and J lost 4 bases. Germline V gene lookup returns CDR1 LGHNA and CDR2 YNFKEQ. The CDR3 contains 12 residues. CDR3 bases: TGTGCCAGCAGCGGGACAGGATACGAGCAGTACTTC. Its protein product is CASSGTGYEQYF.

The chain joins TRBV5-5 to TRBJ2-3; 7 nucleotides match TRBD2. V lost 3 bases and J lost 2; bases outside the gene matches: 9. Per the germline V gene, CDR1 is SGHKS and CDR2 is YYEKEE (reference sequence). The CDR3 totals 16 residues. This CDR3 is CASSSMGLTITDTQYF. The CDR3 DNA sequence: TGTGCCAGCAGCTCCATGGGACTAACCATCACAGATACGCAGTATTTT.

V usage is TRBV7-9 and J usage is TRBJ2-7; D gene uncertain. Per germline, CDR1 SEHNR and CDR2 FQNEAQ (reference sequence). V lost 1 base, J lost 6 bases, and 13 bases lay in between. The CDR3 length is 14 residues. CDR3 DNA sequence: TGTGCCAGCAGCTTAGAACGGGTATCGGCCGAGCAGTACTTC. It encodes CASSLERVSAEQYF.

The gene calls are TRBV6-4 and TRBJ1-5, with 7 bases identical to TRBD1. The V segment lost 5 bases and the J segment 2 bases; nucleotides outside the gene matches: 6. CDR1 MRHNA and CDR2 SNTAGT come from the germline V gene. The CDR3 has 15 amino acids. The CDR3 region has the DNA TGTGCCAGCAGTCACGACAGGGCCCGCAATCAGCCCCAGCATTTT. Its translation: CASSHDRARNQPQHF.

The rearrangement links TRBV7-2 to TRBJ1-1; D call uncertain. V was pared by 1 base and J by 1 base, with 7 bases between. The CDR3 length is 14 residues. Germline CDR1 and CDR2: SGHTA and FQGNSA. In DNA form, the CDR3 reads TGTGCCAGCAGCTTAGGACACTCGAACACTGAAGCTTTCTTT. This encodes CASSLGHSNTEAFF.